This entry describes one T cell receptor (beta chain). The data are from a study of CXCR3-negative and CXCR3-positive naive CD8 T cells. CDR1 and CDR2 (germline): SEHNR, FQNEAQ (reference sequence). The CDR3 length is 15 residues. Via 5' RACE with UMI labels, TRB cDNA libraries were prepared. After re-calling the 5' RACE reads, TCRdb lists one entry per CDR3 protein, DNA absent. This listing includes nearly 45,000 distinct CDR3 sequences. Sequences were obtained from memory CD8+ T cells from blood. The sequence derives from a human donor in good health. Some clones in this sample may be carry-over from other donors' samples. This chain connects TRBV7-9 to TRBJ2-1; the D call of TRBD2 rests on TCRdb alone, since no DNA is present to check it. CDR3 residues: CASSLPGASHNEQFF.